These 5 T cell receptor beta chains share one sample of origin, sequenced in a study of shared clonotypes between healthy human individuals. Cells designated naive CD8 were CD45RO-negative and were positively selected for CCR7, with terminally differentiated effector memory CD45RA+ cells excluded. TCRdb keeps only in-frame clones here, not all; method: immunoSEQ multiplex PCR. The repertoire holds approximately 1.9 million clones, about 93% seen once, with about 1.7% in the top ten. The sequenced sample was naive CD8+ T cells from PBMCs. These receptors were obtained from a man in his late teens or twenties in good health. Some clones in this sample may be carry-over from other donors' samples.

The genes are TRBV5-1 and TRBJ2-2, with D perhaps matching TRBD1 or TRBD2 (7 bases each). V was shortened by 3 bases and J by 0 bases, with 24 bases between the two germline ends. This CDR3 region has 20 residues. CDR1 and CDR2 (germline): SGHRS, YFSETQ. CDR3 bases: TGCGCCAGCAGCTCCCCTGACAGGGTCAGCGGGACAGCGAACACCGGGGAGCTGTTTTTT. Protein: CASSSPDRVSGTANTGELFF.

J is TRBJ2-7 and V is TRBV28; D is uncertain. The CDR3 covers 13 residues. CDR1 is MDHEN and CDR2 is SYDVKM in the germline V gene. Trimming cost V 7 bases and J 1 base, with 11 bases left between them. CDR3 in amino acids: CASTHKGSYEQYF. CDR3 sequence (DNA): TGTGCCAGCACTCATAAAGGGTCCTACGAGCAGTACTTC. The complete variable domain, with remaining parts taken from reference TRBV28 and TRBJ2-7, reads DVKVTQSSRYLVKRTGEKVFLECVQDMDHENMFWYRQDPGLGLRLIYFSYDVKMKEKGDIPEGYSVSREKKERFSLILESASTNQTSMYLCASTHKGSYEQYFGPGTRLTVT.

This clone was seen once. The chain combines TRBV7-2 with TRBJ1-1; D is perhaps TRBD1 (5 bases). The germline V gene has CDR1 SGHTA and CDR2 FQGNSA. The CDR3 consists of 14 residues. The V gene lost 2 bases and the J gene lost 1 base, with 8 bases spanning the gap. The CDR3 bases are TGTGCCAGCAGCTTACTGACAGCGAACACTGAAGCTTTCTTT. Protein sequence: CASSLLTANTEAFF.

The chain links TRBV21-1 to TRBJ2-1; the listed D gene, TRBD1, was not tested against the DNA. TRBV21-1 counts as a pseudogene. The CDR3 contains 16 residues. CDR3 sequence (DNA): TGTGCCAGCAGCAAAGAGAGGCAGGGATCCTACAATGAGCAGTTCTTC. It encodes CASSKERQGSYNEQFF.

This clone has more than one count but fewer than ten. J is TRBJ1-5 and V is TRBV28; possible D gene TRBD1, 5 bases. The V gene's germline CDR1 is MDHEN and CDR2 SYDVKM. The CDR3 loop spans 14 amino acids. V lost 10 bases, J lost 4 bases, and 17 bases lay in between. The CDR3: CATLERGSNQPQHF. The CDR3 region has the DNA TGTGCCACCCTCGAGAGGGGCTCGAATCAGCCCCAGCATTTT.